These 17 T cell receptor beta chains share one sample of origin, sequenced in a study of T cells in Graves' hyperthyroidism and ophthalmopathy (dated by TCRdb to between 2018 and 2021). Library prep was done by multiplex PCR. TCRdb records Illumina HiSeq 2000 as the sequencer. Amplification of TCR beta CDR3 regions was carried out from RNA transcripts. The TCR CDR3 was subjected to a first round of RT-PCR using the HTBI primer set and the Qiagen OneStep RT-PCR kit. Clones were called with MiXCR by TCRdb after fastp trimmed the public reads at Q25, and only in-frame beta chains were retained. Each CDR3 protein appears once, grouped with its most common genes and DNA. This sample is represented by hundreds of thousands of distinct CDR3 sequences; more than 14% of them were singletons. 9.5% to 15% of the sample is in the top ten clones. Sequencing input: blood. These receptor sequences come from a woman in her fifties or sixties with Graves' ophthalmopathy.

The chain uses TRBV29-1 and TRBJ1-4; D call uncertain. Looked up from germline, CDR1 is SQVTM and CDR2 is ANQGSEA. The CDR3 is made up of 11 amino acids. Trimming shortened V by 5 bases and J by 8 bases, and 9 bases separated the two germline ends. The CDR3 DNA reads TGCAGCGTTCCCCTTGGAGAAAAACTGTTTTTT. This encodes CSVPLGEKLFF.

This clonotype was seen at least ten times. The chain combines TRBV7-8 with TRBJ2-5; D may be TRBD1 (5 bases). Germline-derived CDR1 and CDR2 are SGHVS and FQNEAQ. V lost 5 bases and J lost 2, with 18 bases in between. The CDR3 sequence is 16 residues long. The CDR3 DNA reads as TGTGCCAGCAGCCCCTTTGGGGCTTATATACAAGAGACCCAGTACTTC. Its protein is CASSPFGAYIQETQYF.

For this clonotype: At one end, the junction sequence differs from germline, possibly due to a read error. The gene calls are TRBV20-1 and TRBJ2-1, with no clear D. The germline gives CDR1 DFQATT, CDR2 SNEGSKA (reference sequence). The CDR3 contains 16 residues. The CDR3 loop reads CGARGSSASSYNEQFF. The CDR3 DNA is TGCGGTGCTAGAGGATCCAGCGCGAGCTCCTACAATGAGCAGTTCTTC.

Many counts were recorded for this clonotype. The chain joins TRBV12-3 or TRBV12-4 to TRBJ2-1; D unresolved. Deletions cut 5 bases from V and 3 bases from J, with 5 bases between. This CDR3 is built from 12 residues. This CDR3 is CASSRIYNEQFF. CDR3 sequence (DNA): TGTGCCAGCAGTCGTATCTACAATGAGCAGTTCTTC.

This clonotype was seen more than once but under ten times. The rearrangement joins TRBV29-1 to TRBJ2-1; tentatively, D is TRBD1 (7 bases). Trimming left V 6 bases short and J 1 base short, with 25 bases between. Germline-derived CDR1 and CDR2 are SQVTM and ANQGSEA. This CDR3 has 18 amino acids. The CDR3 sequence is CSVRSRDFPQGSYNEQFF. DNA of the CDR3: TGCAGCGTCCGCAGTAGGGACTTCCCACAGGGGTCCTACAATGAGCAGTTCTTC.

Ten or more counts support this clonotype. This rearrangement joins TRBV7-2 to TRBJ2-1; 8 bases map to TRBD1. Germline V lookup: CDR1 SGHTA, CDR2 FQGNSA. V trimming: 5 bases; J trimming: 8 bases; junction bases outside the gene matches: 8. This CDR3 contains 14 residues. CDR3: CASSIDRGRDEQFF. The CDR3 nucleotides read TGTGCCAGCAGCATCGACAGGGGTAGGGATGAGCAGTTCTTC. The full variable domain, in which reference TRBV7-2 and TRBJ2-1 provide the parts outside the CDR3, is GAGVSQSPSNKVTEKGKDVELRCDPISGHTALYWYRQSLGQGLEFLIYFQGNSAPDKSGLPSDRFSAERTGGSVSTLTIQRTQQEDSAVYLCASSIDRGRDEQFFGPGTRLTVL.

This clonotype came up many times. The CDR3 is CASTPQPRQGRAGEDTGELFF. DNA of the CDR3: TGTGCCAGCACCCCCCAGCCCCGACAGGGGAGGGCGGGAGAAGACACCGGGGAGCTGTTTTTT. This chain uses TRBV12-3 or TRBV12-4 with TRBJ2-2, with D tentatively TRBD1 (8 bases). This CDR3 comprises 21 residues. The V end lost 7 bases, the J end lost 3 bases, and 33 bases lay between the germline ends.

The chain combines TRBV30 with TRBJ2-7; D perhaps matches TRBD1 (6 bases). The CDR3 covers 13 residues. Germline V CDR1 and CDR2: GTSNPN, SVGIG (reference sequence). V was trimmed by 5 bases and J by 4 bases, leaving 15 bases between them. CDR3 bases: TGTGCCTGGTGCCGGGTCCAGGGGTACGAGCAGTACTTC. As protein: CAWCRVQGYEQYF.

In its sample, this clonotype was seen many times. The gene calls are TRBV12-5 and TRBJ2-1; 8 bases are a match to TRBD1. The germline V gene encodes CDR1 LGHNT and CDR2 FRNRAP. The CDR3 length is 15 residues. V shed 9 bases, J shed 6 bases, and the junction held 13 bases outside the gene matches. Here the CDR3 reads CASAYAGGRFNEQFF. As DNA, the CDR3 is TGTGCTAGCGCCTACGCAGGGGGCAGGTTCAATGAGCAGTTCTTC.

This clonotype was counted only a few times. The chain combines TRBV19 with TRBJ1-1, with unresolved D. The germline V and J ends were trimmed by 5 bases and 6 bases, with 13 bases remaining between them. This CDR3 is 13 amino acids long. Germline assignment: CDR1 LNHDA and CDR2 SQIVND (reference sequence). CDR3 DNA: TGTGCCAGTAGTCCAACCAGAGTCGCTGAAGCTTTCTTT. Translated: CASSPTRVAEAFF.

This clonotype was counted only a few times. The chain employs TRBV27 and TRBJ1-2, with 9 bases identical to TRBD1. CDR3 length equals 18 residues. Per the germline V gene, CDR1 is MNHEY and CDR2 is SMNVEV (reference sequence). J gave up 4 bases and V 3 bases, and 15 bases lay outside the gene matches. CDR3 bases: TGTGCCAGCAGTTTGATATCCCAAGTCCGGGACAGGGCCTATGGCTACACCTTC. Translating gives CASSLISQVRDRAYGYTF.

The CDR3 region has the DNA TGCAGTGCAAAAAACTACAGGGGGGCTAATGGCTACACCTTC. As protein: CSAKNYRGANGYTF. V gene TRBV20-1 combines with J gene TRBJ1-2, with 8 bases that match TRBD1. CDR3 length equals 14 residues. V was clipped by 6 bases and J by 6 bases; unmatched bases: 12. The germline gives CDR1 DFQATT, CDR2 SNEGSKA (reference sequence).

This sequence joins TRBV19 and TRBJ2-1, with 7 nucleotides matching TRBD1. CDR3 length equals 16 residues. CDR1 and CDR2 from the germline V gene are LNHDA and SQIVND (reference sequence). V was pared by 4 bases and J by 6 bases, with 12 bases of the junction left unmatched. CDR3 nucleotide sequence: TGTGCCAGTAGTACAAACTCGGGACAGTTCCCCAATGAGCAGTTCTTC. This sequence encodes CASSTNSGQFPNEQFF.

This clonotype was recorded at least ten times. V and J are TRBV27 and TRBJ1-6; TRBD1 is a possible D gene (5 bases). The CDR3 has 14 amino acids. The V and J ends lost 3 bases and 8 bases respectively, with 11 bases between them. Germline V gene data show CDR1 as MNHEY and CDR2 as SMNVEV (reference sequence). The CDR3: CASSFGAGDSPLHF. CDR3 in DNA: TGTGCCAGCAGTTTCGGGGCGGGTGATTCACCCCTCCACTTT.

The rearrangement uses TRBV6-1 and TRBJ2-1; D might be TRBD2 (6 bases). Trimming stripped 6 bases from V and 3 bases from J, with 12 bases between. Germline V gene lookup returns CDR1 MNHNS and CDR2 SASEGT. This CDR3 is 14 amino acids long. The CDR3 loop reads CASRGTENYNEQFF. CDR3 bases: TGTGCCAGCAGGGGGACTGAGAACTACAATGAGCAGTTCTTC.

This CDR3 reads CASSHPDRATGELFF. As DNA, the CDR3 is TGTGCCAGCAGCCACCCGGACAGGGCGACCGGGGAGCTGTTTTTT. The genes are TRBV7-9 and TRBJ2-2; 8 bases line up with TRBD1. V dropped 5 bases and J dropped 5; count of bases not matched to a gene: 7. CDR3 length: 15 amino acids. CDR1 is SEHNR and CDR2 is FQNEAQ in the germline V gene (reference sequence).

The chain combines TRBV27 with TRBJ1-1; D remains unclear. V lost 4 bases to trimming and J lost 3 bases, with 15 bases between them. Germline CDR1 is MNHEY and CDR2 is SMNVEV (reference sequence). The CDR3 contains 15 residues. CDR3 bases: TGTGCCAGCAGTTCCAGAGATATTGGGTACACTGAAGCTTTCTTT. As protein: CASSSRDIGYTEAFF.